A single sample gave rise to the 32 T cell receptor beta chains below, sequenced in a study of T-cell memory formation after mild COVID-19. TCRdb independently ran MiXCR on the 5' RACE reads; one entry per CDR3 protein. The table lists under 450,000 distinct CDR3 sequences, 20% to 25% of them singletons, with 13% in the top ten. The sequenced sample consisted of PBMCs or a T cell subset sorted from them (not recorded which). The receptor source for this set is an adult woman who had mild COVID-19 (a few samples of this study predate the infection). Cell type and time point are not known.

This clonotype was counted between two and nine times. The CDR3 loop reads CASSVYYEQFF. In DNA form, the CDR3 reads TGTGCCAGCAGTGTTTATTATGAGCAGTTCTTC. The rearrangement joins TRBV25-1 to TRBJ2-1; D is undetermined. The CDR3 runs 11 residues. Germline V gene data show CDR1 as MGHDK and CDR2 as SYGVNS. Trimming left V 4 bases short and J 8 bases short, with 6 bases between.

This clonotype came up many times. The chain is built from TRBV24-1 and TRBJ1-5; D gene ambiguous. V shed 3 bases and J shed 3 bases, with 8 bases lying between them. Looked up from germline, CDR1 is KGHDR and CDR2 is SFDVKD. The CDR3 runs 14 residues. As DNA, the CDR3 is TGTGCCACCAGTGATCCGGGGTACAATCAGCCCCAGCATTTT. This translates into CATSDPGYNQPQHF.

The chain recombines TRBV21-1 with TRBJ2-5; TRBD2, as called in the table, went unchecked against the DNA. TRBV21-1 is annotated as a pseudogene. CDR3 length equals 16 residues. Written as DNA, the CDR3 is TGTGCCAGCAGCAGGGAGACTACCAACGTCACAGAGACCCAGTACTTC. This sequence encodes CASSRETTNVTETQYF.

This clonotype has only a few counts. The V and J genes are TRBV5-1 and TRBJ2-3; 11 positions agree with TRBD2. Germline V lookup: CDR1 SGHRS, CDR2 YFSETQ. The CDR3 totals 16 residues. The V and J ends lost 2 bases and 1 base, in that order; junction bases with no gene match: 3. As DNA, the CDR3 is TGCGCCAGCAGCTTCGTAGCGGGAGGGGGCACAGATACGCAGTATTTT. Residues: CASSFVAGGGTDTQYF.

This clonotype showed up many times. This sequence joins TRBV7-2 and TRBJ2-3; the D is unclear. The CDR3 contains 16 residues. V lost 0 bases, J lost 3 bases, and 13 bases lay in between. Germline V gene lookup returns CDR1 SGHTA and CDR2 FQGNSA. This CDR3 reads CASSLAIGLRTDTQYF. The DNA of the CDR3 is TGTGCCAGCAGCTTAGCTATAGGGTTGCGGACAGATACGCAGTATTTT.

The V and J genes are TRBV5-1 and TRBJ1-2, with 9 bases that match TRBD1. This CDR3 is built from 14 residues. CDR1 is SGHRS and CDR2 is YFSETQ in the germline V gene. The V segment lost 0 bases and the J segment 6 bases; nucleotides outside the gene matches: 3. The CDR3, as DNA: TGCGCCAGCAGCTTGGAGGGGACAGGGAATGGCTACACCTTC. Translating it yields CASSLEGTGNGYTF.

The genes are TRBV10-3 and TRBJ2-7; 7 bases align to TRBD2. The CDR3 sequence is 14 residues long. Germline loops: CDR1 ENHRY, CDR2 SYGVKD. The J segment lost 3 bases and the V segment lost 3 bases, leaving 5 bases of the junction unmatched. Here the CDR3 reads CAISDAGVIYEQYF. CDR3 coding DNA: TGTGCCATCAGTGACGCGGGAGTTATCTACGAGCAGTACTTC.

This sequence joins TRBV7-6 and TRBJ2-1, with 10 bases matching TRBD2. V shed 5 bases and J 4 bases; nucleotides not matched to a gene: 5. Germline V gene lookup returns CDR1 SGHVS and CDR2 FNYEAQ. The CDR3 has 15 residues. The CDR3 DNA reads as TGTGCCAGCAGCAGCGGGGGGGCCTCGTACAATGAGCAGTTCTTC. This gives the protein CASSSGGASYNEQFF.

Only a few counts were recorded for this clonotype. The rearrangement links TRBV20-1 to TRBJ1-1; D unresolved. The CDR3 covers 12 residues. V lost 6 bases and J 1 base, leaving 9 bases between the germline ends. Germline V CDR1 and CDR2: DFQATT, SNEGSKA (reference sequence). CDR3 loop: CSAAPRNTEAFF. The CDR3 DNA follows: TGCAGTGCAGCCCCGCGGAACACTGAAGCTTTCTTT.

The chain carries TRBV9 and TRBJ2-3; TRBD1 aligns across 8 bases. CDR1 is SGDLS, CDR2 YYNGEE, per germline. CDR3 size: 17 residues. The J segment lost 0 bases and the V segment lost 0 bases, leaving 6 bases of the junction unmatched. CDR3 coding DNA: TGTGCCAGCAGCGTAGTCGGGACAGGTACTAGCACAGATACGCAGTATTTT. As protein: CASSVVGTGTSTDTQYF. The entire variable domain, with the rest obtained from reference TRBV9 and TRBJ2-3, is as follows: DSGVTQTPKHLITATGQRVTLRCSPRSGDLSVYWYQQSLDQGLQFLIQYYNGEERAKGNILERFSAQQFPDLHSELNLSSLELGDSALYFCASSVVGTGTSTDTQYFGPGTRLTVL.

The chain is built from TRBV4-1 and TRBJ1-1, with a weak D call TRBD1 (6 bases). The germline V and J ends were trimmed by 5 bases and 4 bases, with 14 bases remaining between them. Germline CDR1 is MGHRA and CDR2 is YSYEKL. The CDR3 contains 14 residues. The DNA of the CDR3 is TGCGCCAGCAGCTACCCACAGGGACGCACTGAAGCTTTCTTT. It encodes CASSYPQGRTEAFF.

V and J are TRBV20-1 and TRBJ1-2; 7 positions match TRBD1. V was clipped by 3 bases and J by 7 bases; unmatched bases: 11. CDR1 and CDR2 (germline): DFQATT, SNEGSKA (reference sequence). CDR3 length: 14 amino acids. CDR3 nucleotide sequence: TGCAGTGCTAGCGTGACAGGGCGTGCGGGTGGCTACACCTTC. The encoded protein is CSASVTGRAGGYTF.

This chain's CDR3 is CASSLIREQGGYYEQYF. The CDR3 DNA reads TGTGCCAGCAGTTTAATTCGTGAGCAGGGGGGGTACTACGAGCAGTACTTC. The chain is built from TRBV27 and TRBJ2-7; either TRBD1 or TRBD2 may fit D (7 bases each). With 2 bases removed from V and 3 bases from J, the gap between germline ends came to 20 bases. The CDR3 has 17 residues. Germline CDR1 and CDR2: MNHEY and SMNVEV (reference sequence).

This clonotype appeared many times. The chain's CDR3 is CASSVPSGYEQYF. The CDR3, as DNA: TGCGCCAGCAGCGTCCCGAGCGGTTACGAGCAGTACTTC. The gene calls are TRBV5-1 and TRBJ2-7; tentatively, D is TRBD2 (5 bases). Germline values: CDR1 SGHRS, CDR2 YFSETQ. Between the trimmed V and J ends, which lost 4 bases and 4 bases, there was a span of 12 bases. This CDR3 is built from 13 residues.

The J gene is TRBJ1-1, the V gene TRBV10-3; 10 nucleotides match TRBD1. V lost 4 bases and J lost 2; bases outside the gene matches: 1. The CDR3 totals 14 residues. Germline-derived CDR1 and CDR2 are ENHRY and SYGVKD. The DNA of the CDR3 is TGTGCCATCAGTGGGGACAGGGGAAACACTGAAGCTTTCTTT. This codes for CAISGDRGNTEAFF.

This clonotype occurred once. The rearrangement links TRBV2 to TRBJ1-1; 7 bases are a match to TRBD1. V lost 9 bases and J lost 3; bases outside the gene matches: 10. Germline values: CDR1 SNHLY, CDR2 FYNNEI. This CDR3 region has 14 residues. CDR3 DNA sequence: TGTGCCAGGGCTCAACAGGGGAGAGACACTGAAGCTTTCTTT. This translates into CARAQQGRDTEAFF.

This clonotype was seen a few times. The chain carries TRBV5-5 and TRBJ1-1; a possible D gene is TRBD1 (6 bases). The germline gives CDR1 SGHKS, CDR2 YYEKEE (reference sequence). V was trimmed by 2 bases and J by 6 bases, leaving 8 bases between them. CDR3 length: 12 amino acids. CDR3 sequence (DNA): TGTGCCAGCAGCTTAGGGACACCTGAAGCTTTCTTT. The encoded protein is CASSLGTPEAFF.

This clonotype came up a few times. The genes are TRBV12-3 or TRBV12-4 and TRBJ2-5; D may be TRBD2 (6 bases). With 6 bases removed from V and 5 bases from J, the gap between germline ends came to 13 bases. The CDR3 totals 13 residues. The CDR3 DNA reads as TGTGCCAGCAGAAGGGGAGCGGGCGAGACCCAGTACTTC. It specifies CASRRGAGETQYF.

Only a few counts were recorded for this clonotype. The rearrangement uses TRBV9 and TRBJ2-5, with D maybe TRBD1 (6 bases). The CDR3 contains 15 residues. Deletions cut 0 bases from V and 5 bases from J, with 14 bases between. Germline assignment: CDR1 SGDLS and CDR2 YYNGEE. The CDR3 nucleotides are TGTGCCAGCAGCGTAGAAGGCAGGGGATGGGAGACCCAGTACTTC. Translation: CASSVEGRGWETQYF.

This clonotype has more than one count but fewer than ten. V is TRBV7-2 and J is TRBJ1-2, with 8 bases identical to TRBD1. In germline, CDR1 is SGHTA, CDR2 FQGNSA. Trimming removed 1 base from V and 6 bases from J; junction bases left unmatched: 7. The CDR3 covers 15 residues. This CDR3 reads CASSLVGQGLDGYTF. The CDR3 nucleotides read TGTGCCAGCAGCTTAGTTGGACAGGGATTGGATGGCTACACCTTC.

This clonotype was found a few times. This sequence joins TRBV7-8 and TRBJ2-1, with 7 bases that match TRBD2. The germline CDR1 and CDR2 sequences are SGHVS and FQNEAQ. The trim removed 3 bases at V and 5 bases at J, leaving 1 base unmatched. This CDR3 has 13 residues. Here the CDR3 DNA reads TGTGCCAGCAGCTTCAGCGGGGACAATGAGCAGTTCTTC. Its protein is CASSFSGDNEQFF.

This clonotype has at least ten counts. The gene calls are TRBV7-3 and TRBJ2-5, with 8 bases that match TRBD2. Germline CDR1 and CDR2: SGHTA and FQGTGA. The CDR3 is 16 amino acids. The V gene end was trimmed by 5 bases and the J gene end by 4 bases; junction bases not matched to a gene: 12. In nucleotides, the CDR3 is TGTGCCAGCAGCCTCCCCGGATCGACTAGCGCAGAGACCCAGTACTTC. Translated, it gives CASSLPGSTSAETQYF.

This clonotype appeared many times. The chain is built from TRBV18 and TRBJ1-1, with a tentative D call TRBD1 (5 bases). Germline V gene sequence: CDR1 KGHSH, CDR2 LQKENI. The V and J ends lost 3 bases and 0 bases respectively, with 5 bases between them. CDR3 length: 13 amino acids. The CDR3 DNA follows: TGTGCCAGCTCACCGGGGGTGAACACTGAAGCTTTCTTT. Its translation is CASSPGVNTEAFF.

J is TRBJ1-2 and V is TRBV7-9; a possible D gene is TRBD1 (5 bases). Trimming removed 4 bases at V and 0 bases at J, with 15 bases between. The CDR3 spans 16 residues. Germline V lookup: CDR1 SEHNR, CDR2 FQNEAQ (reference sequence). The DNA for the CDR3 is TGTGCCAGCAGCTCTCAGGGAACGATCGCTAACTATGGCTACACCTTC. It translates to CASSSQGTIANYGYTF.

This sequence joins TRBV12-3 or TRBV12-4 and TRBJ2-3; a weak D match, TRBD1 (6 bases). V was pared by 5 bases and J by 6 bases, with 12 bases between. This CDR3 has 13 amino acids. The CDR3 region has the DNA TGTGCCAGCAGTGTACAGGGTTCTGATACGCAGTATTTT. Protein: CASSVQGSDTQYF.

In this sample, this clonotype turned up a few times. The chain links TRBV5-5 to TRBJ1-5; TRBD1 agrees at 11 bases. The CDR3 loop spans 15 amino acids. Unmatched junction bases numbered 7, after V lost 5 bases and J lost 6 bases. Germline V gives CDR1 SGHKS, CDR2 YYEKEE (reference sequence). The CDR3 here is CASRWGQGVSQPQHF. CDR3 DNA: TGTGCCAGCAGGTGGGGACAGGGGGTGTCTCAGCCCCAGCATTTT. Together with reference TRBV5-5 and TRBJ1-5, the CDR3 gives the full variable domain: DAGVTQSPTHLIKTRGQQVTLRCSPISGHKSVSWYQQVLGQGPQFIFQYYEKEERGRGNFPDRFSARQFPNYSSELNVNALLLGDSALYLCASRWGQGVSQPQHFGDGTRLSIL.

This clonotype turned up a few times. CDR3 bases: TGTGCCAGTAGTCTGGACAGGCCAGCCTACAATGAGCAGTTCTTC. It translates to CASSLDRPAYNEQFF. The chain employs TRBV19 and TRBJ2-1, with TRBD1 matching over 7 bases. This CDR3 contains 15 residues. The J segment lost 2 bases and the V segment lost 5 bases, leaving 6 bases of the junction unmatched. Germline V gene lookup returns CDR1 LNHDA and CDR2 SQIVND (reference sequence).

A few counts support this clonotype. V usage is TRBV7-8 and J usage is TRBJ2-1; 8 bases line up with TRBD1. The length of the CDR3 is 14 residues. V gave up 5 bases and J gave up 6 bases; unmatched junction bases: 6. In germline, CDR1 is SGHVS, CDR2 FQNEAQ. CDR3: CASSMDRASNEQFF. DNA for the CDR3: TGTGCCAGCAGCATGGACAGGGCGTCCAATGAGCAGTTCTTC.

The chain joins TRBV9 to TRBJ1-2, with D possibly matching TRBD1 (5 bases). This CDR3 spans 14 amino acids. Germline CDR1 SGDLS, CDR2 YYNGEE. The V end lost 3 bases, the J end lost 4 bases, and 13 bases lay between the germline ends. The CDR3 nucleotides are TGTGCCAGCAGCGCGGGACGGAACAGCTATGGCTACACCTTC. Its translation is CASSAGRNSYGYTF.

The CDR3 loop reads CASSQDQRRGGAYEQYF. The CDR3, as DNA: TGCGCCAGCAGCCAAGATCAACGGCGCGGAGGGGCCTACGAGCAGTACTTC. This chain uses TRBV4-3 with TRBJ2-7; D is possibly TRBD2 (6 bases). The CDR3 spans 17 residues. Trimming removed 0 bases from V and 2 bases from J, with 17 bases in between. Germline CDR1 LGHNA, CDR2 YSLEER.

The V call is TRBV9, the J call TRBJ1-6; 7 bases are shared with TRBD1. This CDR3 region has 18 residues. The V segment lost 4 bases and the J segment 0 bases; nucleotides outside the gene matches: 10. Germline assignment: CDR1 SGDLS and CDR2 YYNGEE. The CDR3 coding sequence is TGTGCCAGCAGCCCTTCGGGACAGCCGAGCTCCTATAATTCACCCCTCCACTTT. Its protein product is CASSPSGQPSSYNSPLHF.

The chain combines TRBV12-3 or TRBV12-4 with TRBJ1-1; D possibly corresponds to TRBD1 (5 bases). V lost 3 bases and J 4 bases, leaving 9 bases between the germline ends. The CDR3 is 13 residues long. The CDR3 nucleotides are TGTGCCAGCAGTTTCGCAGGGTTCACTGAAGCTTTCTTT. This codes for CASSFAGFTEAFF.